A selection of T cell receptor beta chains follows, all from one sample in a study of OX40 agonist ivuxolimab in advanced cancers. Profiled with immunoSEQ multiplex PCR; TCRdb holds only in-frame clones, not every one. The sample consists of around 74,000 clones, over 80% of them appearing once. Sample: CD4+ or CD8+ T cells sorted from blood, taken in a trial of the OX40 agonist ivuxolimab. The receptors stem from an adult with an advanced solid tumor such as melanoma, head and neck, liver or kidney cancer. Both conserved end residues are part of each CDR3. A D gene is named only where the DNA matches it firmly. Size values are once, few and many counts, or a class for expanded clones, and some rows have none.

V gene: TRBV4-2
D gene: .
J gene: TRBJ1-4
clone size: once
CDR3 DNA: TGTGCCAGCAGCCGAGACCCAGGGGAGGGGGAAAAACTGTTTTTT
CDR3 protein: CASSRDPGEGEKLFF

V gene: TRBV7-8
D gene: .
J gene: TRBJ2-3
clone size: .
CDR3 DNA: TGTGCCAGCAGCCCCTTAGGCGGTTGGACAGATACGCAGTATTTT
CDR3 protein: CASSPLGGWTDTQYF

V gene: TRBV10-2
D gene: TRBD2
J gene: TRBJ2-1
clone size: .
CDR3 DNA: TGCGCCAGCAGTGAGTCTTTAGGACTAGTGAGAAATGAGCAGTTCTTC
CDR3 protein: CASSESLGLVRNEQFF

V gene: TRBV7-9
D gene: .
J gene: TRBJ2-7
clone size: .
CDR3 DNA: TGTGCCAGCAGCCTTTACAGGAATCCGAGCTCCTACGAGCAGTACTTC
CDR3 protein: CASSLYRNPSSYEQYF

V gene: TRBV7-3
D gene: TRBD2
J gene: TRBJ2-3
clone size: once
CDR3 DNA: TGTGCCAGCAGCTTTGAAGCGGGAGGGCCAGATACGCAGTATTTT
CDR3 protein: CASSFEAGGPDTQYF

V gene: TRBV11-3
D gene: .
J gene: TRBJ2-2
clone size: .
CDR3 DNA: TGTGCCAGCAGCTCAGGGGAACCCAACACCGGGGAGCTGTTTTTT
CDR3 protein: CASSSGEPNTGELFF

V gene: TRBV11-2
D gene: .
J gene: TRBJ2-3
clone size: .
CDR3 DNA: TGTGCCAGCAGCTTGAGGGGCGGAAGGCTGGATACGCAGTATTTT
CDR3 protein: CASSLRGGRLDTQYF

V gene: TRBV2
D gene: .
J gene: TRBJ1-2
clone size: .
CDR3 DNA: TGTGCCAGCAGTGGACAGAGGAATGGCTACACCTTC
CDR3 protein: CASSGQRNGYTF

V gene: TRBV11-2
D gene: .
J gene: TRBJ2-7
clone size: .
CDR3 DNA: TGTGCCAGCAGCTTTAGTACTAGAGGTGCCTACGAGCAGTACTTC
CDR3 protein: CASSFSTRGAYEQYF

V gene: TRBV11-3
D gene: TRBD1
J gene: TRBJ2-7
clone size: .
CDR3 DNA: TGTGCCAGCAGCCGGGACAGGGACGAGCAGTACTTC
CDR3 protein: CASSRDRDEQYF